The entry below gives a single T cell receptor (beta chain) sequence along with its context. Its matching antigen is unknown. One entry per CDR3 protein results from TCRdb running MiXCR on the 5' RACE reads. The data show about 180,000 distinct CDR3 sequences, roughly 17% seen once. This sample is part of a study of T-cell memory formation after mild COVID-19. Study information: Each donor largely had its own TCR clusters. Study results and caveats: Researchers report contracting CD4+ clones mostly in CM and EM, with CD8+ clones in EMRA.

Sequenced sample: PBMCs or a T cell subset sorted from them (not recorded which). The receptor comes from an adult woman who had mild COVID-19 (a few samples of this study predate the infection). Cell type and time point are not known.

The CDR3 loop is CASSGGQGGYEQYF. The CDR3 DNA reads TGTGCCAGCAGTGGGGGACAGGGAGGCTACGAGCAGTACTTC. The V gene is TRBV6-1, the J gene TRBJ2-7, with 9 bases fitting TRBD1. V lost 4 bases, J lost 3 bases, and 4 bases stayed unmatched. The germline gives CDR1 MNHNS, CDR2 SASEGT. The CDR3 is 14 residues long.